This T cell receptor beta chain was found in a study of graft-versus-host responses after intestinal transplantation. General study results and limits: Ileal or blood samples showed some GvH clones first, and such clones were also found in recipient marrow.

The table came from immunoSEQ multiplex PCR; TCRdb's copy has only in-frame clones and leaves some out. The sample contains 85,000 to 100,000 clones, 85% to 95% of which appear only once. On this clone itself: As yet, its antigen is unknown.

The sequencing here drew on unstimulated CD8+ T cells sorted from spleen or lymph node cells, taken before intestinal transplant. The TCR comes from a human donor who received an intestinal transplant.

As DNA, the CDR3 is TGTGCCAGCAGCTTAGCGCGGCGGGGGGCCTATAGCACAGATACGCAGTATTTT. This encodes CASSLARRGAYSTDTQYF. This sequence joins TRBV7-2 and TRBJ2-3; 8 bases are a match to TRBD2. The CDR3 contains 18 residues. Looked up from germline, CDR1 is SGHTA and CDR2 is FQGNSA. After removal of 0 bases from V and 0 bases from J, the junction contained 8 bases not matched to a gene.